Listed here are 21 T cell receptor beta chains from one sample, sequenced in a study of cytomegalovirus exposure and HLA in healthy donors. PCR employed 60 Vbeta and 13 Jbeta primers. TCRdb's table, derived via immunoSEQ multiplex PCR, lists solely in-frame clones and lacks some. The repertoire table contains roughly 80,000 clones. The specimen was PBMCs. The receptor source for this set is a man aged 50-60 years in good health and CMV-seronegative.

The chain employs TRBV6-1 and TRBJ1-3; maybe TRBD1 (6 bases). Per germline, CDR1 MNHNS and CDR2 SASEGT. This CDR3 spans 14 amino acids. DNA for the CDR3: TGTCCTAATAGGGGGGGTACTACTGGAAACACCATATATTTT. It yields the protein CPNRGGTTGNTIYF.

The V and J genes are TRBV6-6 and TRBJ2-3; 8 positions agree with TRBD1. Trimming removed 7 bases from V and 1 base from J; junction bases left unmatched: 4. The CDR3 is 14 residues long. Germline V gene sequence: CDR1 MNHNY, CDR2 SVGAGI (reference sequence). CDR3 residues: CASTLQGGTDTQYF. CDR3 bases: TGTGCCAGCACCCTACAGGGGGGCACAGATACGCAGTATTTT.

The rearrangement joins TRBV5-1 to TRBJ2-1, with TRBD2 identical over 7 bases. Per germline, CDR1 SGHRS and CDR2 YFSETQ. Trimming took 4 bases from V and 0 from J; bases not matched to a gene: 7. The CDR3 has 16 residues. The CDR3, as DNA: TGCGCCAGCAGCCCGGCCAAGCGGGGCTCCTACAATGAGCAGTTCTTC. Its translation is CASSPAKRGSYNEQFF.

The chain is built from TRBV27 and TRBJ2-7; unclear D gene. The CDR3 extends over 14 amino acids. V lost 6 bases and J 0 bases, leaving 12 bases between the germline ends. Per the germline V gene, CDR1 is MNHEY and CDR2 is SMNVEV (reference sequence). CDR3 bases: TGTGCCAGCAGCCGCCGAGGCAGCTCCTACGAGCAGTACTTC. It codes for CASSRRGSSYEQYF.

In DNA form, the CDR3 reads TGTGCCAGCAGCAAGGGGACAGCCGGGGAGCTGTTTTTT. It specifies CASSKGTAGELFF. The V gene is TRBV21-1, the J gene TRBJ2-2; the D call in the table, TRBD1, was not verified against the DNA. TRBV21-1 is termed a pseudogene. CDR3 length: 13 residues.

The chain combines TRBV7-8 with TRBJ2-7; D might be TRBD2 (6 bases). V lost 0 bases to trimming and J lost 0 bases, with 12 bases between them. Germline loops: CDR1 SGHVS, CDR2 FQNEAQ. The CDR3 runs to 16 residues. In nucleotides, the CDR3 is TGTGCCAGCAGCTTAGCGGTAGGGAGGAGCTCCTACGAGCAGTACTTC. Amino acid sequence: CASSLAVGRSSYEQYF. Drawing the rest from reference TRBV7-8 and TRBJ2-7, the complete variable domain is GAGVSQSPRYKVAKRGQDVALRCDPISGHVSLFWYQQALGQGPEFLTYFQNEAQLDKSGLPSDRFFAERPEGSVSTLKIQRTQQEDSAVYLCASSLAVGRSSYEQYFGPGTRLTVT.

This chain uses TRBV18 with TRBJ1-3, with D perhaps matching TRBD1 (6 bases). This CDR3 is 16 amino acids long. Looked up from germline, CDR1 is KGHSH and CDR2 is LQKENI. The germline V and J ends were trimmed by 3 bases and 4 bases, with 16 bases remaining between them. Here the CDR3 DNA reads TGTGCCAGCTCACCCAATCCCCGGACAGTGGGAAACACCATATATTTT. It encodes CASSPNPRTVGNTIYF.

The CDR3 sequence: CASRSGSQGRNGYTF. In DNA, the CDR3 is TGTGCCAGTAGATCGGGGTCACAGGGTAGGAATGGCTACACCTTC. V gene TRBV19 combines with J gene TRBJ1-2, with a possible D match to TRBD1 (6 bases). Trimming stripped 6 bases from V and 6 bases from J, with 20 bases between. This CDR3 comprises 15 residues. From germline, CDR1 is LNHDA and CDR2 SQIVND (reference sequence).

This chain joins TRBV19 and TRBJ1-5; TRBD1 might be the D (6 bases). The germline gives CDR1 LNHDA, CDR2 SQIVND (reference sequence). V was cut by 3 bases and J by 3 bases, with 9 bases left in between. This CDR3 has 14 amino acids. The CDR3 loop reads CASSIGQHNQPQHF. For the CDR3, the DNA is TGTGCCAGTAGTATTGGACAGCACAATCAGCCCCAGCATTTT. The whole variable domain, filled in from reference TRBV19 and TRBJ1-5, reads DGGITQSPKYLFRKEGQNVTLSCEQNLNHDAMYWYRQDPGQGLRLIYYSQIVNDFQKGDIAEGYSVSREKKESFPLTVTSAQKNPTAFYLCASSIGQHNQPQHFGDGTRLSIL.

The gene calls are TRBV28 and TRBJ1-2; 9 nucleotides align to TRBD1. V shed 7 bases and J 4 bases; nucleotides not matched to a gene: 10. Germline V CDR1 and CDR2: MDHEN, SYDVKM. This CDR3 comprises 15 residues. The CDR3 reads CASTSPGQGSYGYTF. The CDR3 DNA reads as TGTGCCAGCACTTCACCGGGACAGGGTTCCTATGGCTACACCTTC.

This chain uses TRBV5-1 with TRBJ1-4, with no clear D. CDR1 is SGHRS, CDR2 YFSETQ, per germline. CDR3 length: 14 amino acids. V was trimmed by 0 bases and J by 7 bases, leaving 10 bases between them. The CDR3 reads CASSLGRSSEKLFF. The CDR3 nucleotides read TGCGCCAGCAGCTTGGGGCGGAGTAGTGAAAAACTGTTTTTT.

CDR3: CASSSRTRDSPEAFF. The CDR3 DNA reads as TGTGCCAGTAGTAGCCGTACCCGGGACAGCCCTGAAGCTTTCTTT. The V and J genes are TRBV19 and TRBJ1-1, with TRBD1 matching over 7 bases. Trimming cost V 4 bases and J 6 bases; bases outside gene matches: 11. Germline V gene sequence: CDR1 LNHDA, CDR2 SQIVND (reference sequence). CDR3 size: 15 residues. Variable domain in full (rest from reference TRBV19 and TRBJ1-1): DGGITQSPKYLFRKEGQNVTLSCEQNLNHDAMYWYRQDPGQGLRLIYYSQIVNDFQKGDIAEGYSVSREKKESFPLTVTSAQKNPTAFYLCASSSRTRDSPEAFFGQGTRLTVV.

The rearrangement uses TRBV19 and TRBJ1-5, with D perhaps matching TRBD1 (5 bases). V lost 3 bases and J lost 7, with 16 bases in between. The germline V gene has CDR1 LNHDA and CDR2 SQIVND (reference sequence). This CDR3 comprises 15 residues. The CDR3 DNA reads as TGTGCCAGTAGTATTTATTCAGGGTTGGGCCAGCCCCAGCATTTT. Protein: CASSIYSGLGQPQHF.

The chain is built from TRBV9 and TRBJ2-1, with D perhaps TRBD2 (6 bases). Germline CDR1 and CDR2: SGDLS and YYNGEE. V shed 4 bases and J shed 5 bases, with 13 bases lying between them. The CDR3 has 14 residues. For the CDR3, the DNA is TGTGCCAGCAGCCCGAGGCGGGGAGACAATGAGCAGTTCTTC. Translation: CASSPRRGDNEQFF.

The J gene is TRBJ2-7, the V gene TRBV4-1, with TRBD1 matching over 9 bases. With 2 bases clipped from V and 4 bases from J, the junction kept 3 bases outside the gene matches. The CDR3 runs 14 residues. Germline CDR1 and CDR2: MGHRA and YSYEKL. The CDR3 nucleotides are TGCGCCAGCAGCCAACTACAGGGGGCGTACGAGCAGTACTTC. It encodes CASSQLQGAYEQYF.

The V and J genes are TRBV6-1 and TRBJ2-7, with 7 bases identical to TRBD2. CDR3 size: 15 residues. CDR1 is MNHNS and CDR2 is SASEGT in the germline V gene. The ends lost 4 bases at V and 4 bases at J; junction bases unmatched: 10. The CDR3 protein is CASSGSAGLLYEQYF. CDR3 nucleotide sequence: TGTGCCAGCAGTGGCTCAGCGGGGCTACTTTACGAGCAGTACTTC.

The chain carries TRBV7-9 and TRBJ2-5; TRBD2 matches at 8 bases. V lost 6 bases, J lost 1 base, and 4 bases stayed unmatched. The CDR3 is 14 amino acids. The V gene's germline CDR1 is SEHNR and CDR2 FQNEAQ (reference sequence). The CDR3, as DNA: TGTGCCAGCAGACCGGGGGGGAGCCAAGAGACCCAGTACTTC. Residues: CASRPGGSQETQYF. Using reference TRBV7-9 and TRBJ2-5 for the parts outside the CDR3, the full variable domain is DTGVSQNPRHKITKRGQNVTFRCDPISEHNRLYWYRQTLGQGPEFLTYFQNEAQLEKSRLLSDRFSAERPKGSFSTLEIQRTEQGDSAMYLCASRPGGSQETQYFGPGTRLLVL.

The chain carries TRBV9 and TRBJ1-6, with 7 bases matching TRBD1. J was trimmed by 12 bases and V by 0 bases; bases with no gene match: 3. This CDR3 is built from 13 residues. In germline, CDR1 is SGDLS, CDR2 YYNGEE. The CDR3 DNA follows: TGTGCCAGCAGCGTAGATCAGGGGGGACCCCTCCACTTT. This gives the protein CASSVDQGGPLHF.

This chain joins TRBV7-3 and TRBJ2-2; the match to TRBD2 covers 16 bases. This CDR3 spans 17 amino acids. V shed 2 bases and J 4 bases; nucleotides not matched to a gene: 1. The germline CDR1 and CDR2 sequences are SGHTA and FQGTGA. DNA for the CDR3: TGTGCCAGCAGCTTAGGGACTAGCGGGGGGGTCACCGGGGAGCTGTTTTTT. Amino acids: CASSLGTSGGVTGELFF. The variable domain in full, with the rest retrieved from reference TRBV7-3 and TRBJ2-2, is GAGVSQTPSNKVTEKGKYVELRCDPISGHTALYWYRQSLGQGPEFLIYFQGTGAADDSGLPNDRFFAVRPEGSVSTLKIQRTERGDSAVYLCASSLGTSGGVTGELFFGEGSRLTVL.

This chain connects TRBV2 to TRBJ2-2, with D possibly TRBD2 on 6 matching bases. CDR1 and CDR2 (germline): SNHLY, FYNNEI. With 2 bases removed from V and 1 base from J, the gap between germline ends came to 11 bases. The CDR3 spans 16 residues. The DNA of the CDR3 is TGTGCCAGCAGTGAACGCGGGGTAGAGAACACCGGGGAGCTGTTTTTT. Translation: CASSERGVENTGELFF.

This rearrangement joins TRBV2 to TRBJ2-7; tentative D call: TRBD1 (5 bases). The CDR3 contains 15 residues. V was pared by 3 bases and J by 0 bases, with 12 bases between. The germline V gene encodes CDR1 SNHLY and CDR2 FYNNEI. DNA of the CDR3: TGTGCCAGCAGTGAGAGGACATTGAGCTCCTACGAGCAGTACTTC. It codes for CASSERTLSSYEQYF. The full variable domain, with the rest looked up from reference TRBV2 and TRBJ2-7, is EPEVTQTPSHQVTQMGQEVILRCVPISNHLYFYWYRQILGQKVEFLVSFYNNEISEKSEIFDDQFSVERPDGSNFTLKIRSTKLEDSAMYFCASSERTLSSYEQYFGPGTRLTVT.